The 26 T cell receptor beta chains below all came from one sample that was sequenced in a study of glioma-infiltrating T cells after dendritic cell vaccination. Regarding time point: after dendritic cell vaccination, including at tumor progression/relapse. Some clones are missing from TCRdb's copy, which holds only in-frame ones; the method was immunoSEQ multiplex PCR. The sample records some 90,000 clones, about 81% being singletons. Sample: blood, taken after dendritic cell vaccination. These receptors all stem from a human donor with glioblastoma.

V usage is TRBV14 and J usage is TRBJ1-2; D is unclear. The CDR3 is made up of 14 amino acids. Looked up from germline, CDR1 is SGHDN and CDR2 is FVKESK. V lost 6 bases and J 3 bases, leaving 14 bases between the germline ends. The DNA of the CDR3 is TGTGCCAGCAGTGCCCTACAGAATTACTATGGCTACACCTTC. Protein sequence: CASSALQNYYGYTF.

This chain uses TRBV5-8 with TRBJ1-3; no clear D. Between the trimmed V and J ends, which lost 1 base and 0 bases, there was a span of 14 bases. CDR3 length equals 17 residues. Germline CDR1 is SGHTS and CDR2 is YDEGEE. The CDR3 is CASSLHFTEYSGNTIYF. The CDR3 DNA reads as TGTGCCAGCAGCTTGCACTTTACAGAATACTCTGGAAACACCATATATTTT.

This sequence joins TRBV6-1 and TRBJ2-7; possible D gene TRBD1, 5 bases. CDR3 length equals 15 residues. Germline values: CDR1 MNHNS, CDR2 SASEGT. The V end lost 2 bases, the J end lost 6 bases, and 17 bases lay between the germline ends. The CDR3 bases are TGTGCCAGCAGTGAACACGGACCCTCTAGGGGCGAGCAGTACTTC. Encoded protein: CASSEHGPSRGEQYF.

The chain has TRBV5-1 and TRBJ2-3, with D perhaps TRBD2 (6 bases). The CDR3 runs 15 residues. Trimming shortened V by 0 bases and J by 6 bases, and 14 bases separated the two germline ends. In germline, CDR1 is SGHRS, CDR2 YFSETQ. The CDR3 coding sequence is TGCGCCAGCAGCTTGGCCGGCAGAGGAGGGGATACGCAGTATTTT. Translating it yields CASSLAGRGGDTQYF.

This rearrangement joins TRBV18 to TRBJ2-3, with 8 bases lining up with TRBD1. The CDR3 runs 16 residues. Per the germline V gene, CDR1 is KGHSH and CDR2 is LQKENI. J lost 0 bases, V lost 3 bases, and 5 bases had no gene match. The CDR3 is CASSPGQGFSTDTQYF. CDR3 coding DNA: TGTGCCAGCTCACCCGGACAGGGCTTTAGCACAGATACGCAGTATTTT.

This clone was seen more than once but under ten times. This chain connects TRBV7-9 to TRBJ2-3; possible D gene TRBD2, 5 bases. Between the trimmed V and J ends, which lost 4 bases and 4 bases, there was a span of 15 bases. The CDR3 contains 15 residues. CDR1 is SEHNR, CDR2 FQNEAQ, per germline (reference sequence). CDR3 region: CASSSRLEAADTQYF. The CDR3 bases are TGTGCCAGCAGCTCTCGACTGGAAGCGGCAGATACGCAGTATTTT.

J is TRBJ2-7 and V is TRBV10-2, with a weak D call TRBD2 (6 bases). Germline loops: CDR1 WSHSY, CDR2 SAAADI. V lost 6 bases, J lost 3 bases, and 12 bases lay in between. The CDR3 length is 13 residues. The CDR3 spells CASRGGAYYEQYV. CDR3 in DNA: TGCGCCAGCAGAGGAGGGGCGTACTACGAGCAGTACGTC.

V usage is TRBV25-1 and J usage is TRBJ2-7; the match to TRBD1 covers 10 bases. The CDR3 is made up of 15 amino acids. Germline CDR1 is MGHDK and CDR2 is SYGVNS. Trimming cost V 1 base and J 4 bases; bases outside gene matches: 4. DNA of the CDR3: TGTGCCAGCAGTGAATCCGGGACAGGGGCATACGAGCAGTACTTC. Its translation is CASSESGTGAYEQYF.

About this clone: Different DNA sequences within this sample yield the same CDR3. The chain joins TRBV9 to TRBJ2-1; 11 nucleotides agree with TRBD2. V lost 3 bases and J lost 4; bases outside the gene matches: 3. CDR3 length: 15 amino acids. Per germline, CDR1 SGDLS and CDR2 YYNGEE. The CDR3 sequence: CASSAGTSGYNEQFF. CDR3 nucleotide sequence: TGTGCCAGCAGCGCCGGGACTAGCGGATACAATGAGCAGTTCTTC. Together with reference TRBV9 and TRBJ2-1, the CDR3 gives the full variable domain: DSGVTQTPKHLITATGQRVTLRCSPRSGDLSVYWYQQSLDQGLQFLIQYYNGEERAKGNILERFSAQQFPDLHSELNLSSLELGDSALYFCASSAGTSGYNEQFFGPGTRLTVL.

Here the CDR3 reads CASSRTGVETQYF. CDR3 DNA sequence: TGTGCCAGCAGCCGGACAGGGGTAGAGACCCAGTACTTC. The chain carries TRBV6-1 and TRBJ2-5; 9 bases fit TRBD1. Germline CDR1 MNHNS, CDR2 SASEGT. V trimming: 6 bases; J trimming: 4 bases; junction bases outside the gene matches: 3. The CDR3 length is 13 residues.

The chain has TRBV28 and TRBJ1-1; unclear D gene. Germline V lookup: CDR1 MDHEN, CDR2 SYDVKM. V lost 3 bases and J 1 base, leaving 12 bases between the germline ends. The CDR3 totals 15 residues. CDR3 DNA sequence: TGTGCCAGCAGTTTTGCCGGGAACCGGAACACTGAAGCTTTCTTT. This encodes CASSFAGNRNTEAFF.

The CDR3 here is CASSRAPRYGYTF. The CDR3 DNA follows: TGTGCCAGCAGCAGGGCTCCGCGCTATGGCTACACCTTC. The rearrangement joins TRBV6-6 to TRBJ1-2, with D possibly being TRBD1 (5 bases). V was trimmed by 6 bases and J by 4 bases, leaving 12 bases between them. This CDR3 region has 13 residues. Germline V gene lookup returns CDR1 MNHNY and CDR2 SVGAGI (reference sequence).

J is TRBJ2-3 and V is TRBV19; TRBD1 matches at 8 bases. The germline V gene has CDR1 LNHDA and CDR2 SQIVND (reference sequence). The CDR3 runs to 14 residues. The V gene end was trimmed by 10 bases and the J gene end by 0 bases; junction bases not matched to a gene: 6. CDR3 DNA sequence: TGTGCCACTAGGACAGGGACTAGCACAGATACGCAGTATTTT. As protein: CATRTGTSTDTQYF.

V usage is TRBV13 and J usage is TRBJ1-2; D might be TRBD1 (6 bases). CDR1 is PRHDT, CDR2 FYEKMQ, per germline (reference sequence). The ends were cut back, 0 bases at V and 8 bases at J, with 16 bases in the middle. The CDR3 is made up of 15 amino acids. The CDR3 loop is CASSLGNGQTYGYTF. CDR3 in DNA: TGTGCCAGCAGCTTAGGAAATGGACAGACCTACGGCTACACCTTC.

This CDR3 reads CASSDPEPPGPYEQYV. CDR3 nucleotides: TGTGCCAGCAGTGACCCCGAGCCTCCAGGGCCCTACGAGCAGTACGTC. The chain joins TRBV6-4 to TRBJ2-7; D may be TRBD1 (5 bases). Per germline, CDR1 MRHNA and CDR2 SNTAGT. The CDR3 is 16 amino acids. V lost 2 bases and J lost 2, with 16 bases in between.

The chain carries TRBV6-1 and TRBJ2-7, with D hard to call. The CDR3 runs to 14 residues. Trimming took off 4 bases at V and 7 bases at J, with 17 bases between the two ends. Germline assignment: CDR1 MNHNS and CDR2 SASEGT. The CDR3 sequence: CASSVGTGVLEQYF. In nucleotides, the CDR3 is TGTGCCAGCAGTGTAGGTACGGGTGTGCTGGAGCAGTACTTC.

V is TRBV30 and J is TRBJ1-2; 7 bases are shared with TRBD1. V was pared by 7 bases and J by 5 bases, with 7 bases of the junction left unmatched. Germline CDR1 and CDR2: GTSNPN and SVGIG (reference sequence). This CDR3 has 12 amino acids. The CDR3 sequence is CASTPGQYGYTF. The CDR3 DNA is TGTGCCTCAACTCCGGGACAGTATGGCTACACCTTC.

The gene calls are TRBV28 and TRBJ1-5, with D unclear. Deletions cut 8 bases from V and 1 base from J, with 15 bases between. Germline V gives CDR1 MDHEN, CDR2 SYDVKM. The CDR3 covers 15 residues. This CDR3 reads CASEEGRWSNQPQHF. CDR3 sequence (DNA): TGTGCCAGCGAGGAGGGCAGGTGGAGCAATCAGCCCCAGCATTTT.

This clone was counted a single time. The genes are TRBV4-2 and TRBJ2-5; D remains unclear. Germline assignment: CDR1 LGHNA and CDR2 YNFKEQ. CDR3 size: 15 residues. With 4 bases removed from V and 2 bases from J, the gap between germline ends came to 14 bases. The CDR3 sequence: CASSLILSGQETQYF. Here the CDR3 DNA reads TGTGCCAGCAGCCTAATCCTTAGTGGTCAAGAGACCCAGTACTTC.

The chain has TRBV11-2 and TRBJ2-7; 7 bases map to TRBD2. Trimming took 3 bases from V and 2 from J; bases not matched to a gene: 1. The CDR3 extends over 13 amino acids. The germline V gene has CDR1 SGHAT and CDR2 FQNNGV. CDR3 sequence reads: CASSLGTTYEQYV. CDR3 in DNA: TGTGCCAGCAGCTTGGGGACTACCTACGAGCAGTACGTC.

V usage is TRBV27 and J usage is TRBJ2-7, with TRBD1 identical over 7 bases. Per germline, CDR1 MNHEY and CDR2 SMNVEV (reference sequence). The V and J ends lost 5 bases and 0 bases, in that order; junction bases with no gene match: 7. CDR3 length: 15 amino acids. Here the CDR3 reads CASSQGQVSSYEQYF. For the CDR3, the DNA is TGTGCCAGCAGTCAAGGACAGGTGAGCTCCTACGAGCAGTACTTC.

The chain's CDR3 is CASSGSGQSVGETQYF. CDR3 nucleotides: TGTGCCAGCAGCGGGTCGGGACAGTCAGTGGGAGAGACCCAGTACTTC. This chain connects TRBV7-6 to TRBJ2-5; 7 positions agree with TRBD1. J was trimmed by 4 bases and V by 5 bases; bases with no gene match: 13. CDR1 SGHVS and CDR2 FNYEAQ come from the germline V gene. The CDR3 contains 16 residues.

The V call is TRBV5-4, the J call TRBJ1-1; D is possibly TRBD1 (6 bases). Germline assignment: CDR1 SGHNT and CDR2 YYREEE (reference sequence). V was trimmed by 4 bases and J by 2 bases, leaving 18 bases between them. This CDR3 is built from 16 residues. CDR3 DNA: TGTGCCAGCAGCCGACAACGGGGGGGGGCAAACACTGAAGCTTTCTTT. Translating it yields CASSRQRGGANTEAFF.

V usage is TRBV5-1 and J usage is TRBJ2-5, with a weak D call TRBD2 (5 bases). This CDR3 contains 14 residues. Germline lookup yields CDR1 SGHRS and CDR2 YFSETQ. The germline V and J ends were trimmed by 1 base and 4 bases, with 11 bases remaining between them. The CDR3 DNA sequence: TGCGCCAGCAGCTTGAGTAGCGCCTCAGAGACCCAGTACTTC. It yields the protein CASSLSSASETQYF.

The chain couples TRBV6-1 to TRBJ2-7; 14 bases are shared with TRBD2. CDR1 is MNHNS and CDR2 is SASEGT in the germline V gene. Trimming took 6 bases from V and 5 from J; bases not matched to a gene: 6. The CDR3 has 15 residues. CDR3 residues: CASREGLAGVNEQYV. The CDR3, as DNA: TGTGCCAGCAGAGAGGGACTAGCGGGAGTAAACGAGCAGTACGTC.

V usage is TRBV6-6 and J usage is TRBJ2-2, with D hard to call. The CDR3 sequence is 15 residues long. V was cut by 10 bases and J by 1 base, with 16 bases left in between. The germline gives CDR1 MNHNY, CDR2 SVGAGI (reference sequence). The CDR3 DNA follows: TGTGCCATCCAGAAAAGCGACGGGAACACCGGGGAGCTGTTTTTT. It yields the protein CAIQKSDGNTGELFF.